This entry features one T cell receptor beta chain sequence. The CDR3 length is 15 residues. The V gene end was trimmed by 6 bases and the J gene end by 2 bases; junction bases not matched to a gene: 4. Germline-derived CDR1 and CDR2 are SGHTA and FQGNSA. The data originate from a study of blood T cell repertoires in COVID-19. As for the study in general: PBMCs, B-cell-depleted T cells, or T cells were the source of the cDNA or gDNA that made up the material.

Authors' processing steps: By means of reference gene primer amplification, nucleated cell counts were estimated. Profiling relied on immunoSEQ multiplex PCR, and the TCRdb table lists in-frame clones only, not all of them. That table supplies the V and J calls and clone size; D and trimming were determined from the DNA. This table holds about 55,000 clones, roughly four fifths found once. This TCR came from a woman between 55 and 75 years old with acute or convalescent COVID-19. The sample comprised peripheral blood. J is TRBJ2-1 and V is TRBV7-2; TRBD1 agrees at 10 bases. CDR3 sequence reads: CASRDRGLAYNEQFF. The CDR3 DNA is TGTGCCAGCAGGGACAGGGGGTTAGCCTACAATGAGCAGTTCTTC.